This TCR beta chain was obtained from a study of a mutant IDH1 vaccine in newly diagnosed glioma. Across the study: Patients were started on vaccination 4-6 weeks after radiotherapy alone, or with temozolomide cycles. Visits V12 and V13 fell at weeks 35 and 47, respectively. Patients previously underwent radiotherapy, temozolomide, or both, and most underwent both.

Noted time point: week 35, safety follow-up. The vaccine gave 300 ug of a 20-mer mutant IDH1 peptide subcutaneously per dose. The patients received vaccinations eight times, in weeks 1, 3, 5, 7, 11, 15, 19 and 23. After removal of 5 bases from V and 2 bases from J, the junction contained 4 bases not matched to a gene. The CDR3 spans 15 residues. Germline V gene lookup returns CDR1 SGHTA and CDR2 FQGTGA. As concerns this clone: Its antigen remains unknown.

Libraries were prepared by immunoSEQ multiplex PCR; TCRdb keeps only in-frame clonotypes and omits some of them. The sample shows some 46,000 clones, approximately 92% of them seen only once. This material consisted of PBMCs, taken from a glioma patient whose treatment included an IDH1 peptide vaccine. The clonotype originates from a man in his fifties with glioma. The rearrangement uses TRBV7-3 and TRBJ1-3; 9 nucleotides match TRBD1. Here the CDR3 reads CASSPGTGTGNTIYF. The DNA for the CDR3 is TGTGCCAGCAGCCCCGGGACAGGGACTGGAAACACCATATATTTT.